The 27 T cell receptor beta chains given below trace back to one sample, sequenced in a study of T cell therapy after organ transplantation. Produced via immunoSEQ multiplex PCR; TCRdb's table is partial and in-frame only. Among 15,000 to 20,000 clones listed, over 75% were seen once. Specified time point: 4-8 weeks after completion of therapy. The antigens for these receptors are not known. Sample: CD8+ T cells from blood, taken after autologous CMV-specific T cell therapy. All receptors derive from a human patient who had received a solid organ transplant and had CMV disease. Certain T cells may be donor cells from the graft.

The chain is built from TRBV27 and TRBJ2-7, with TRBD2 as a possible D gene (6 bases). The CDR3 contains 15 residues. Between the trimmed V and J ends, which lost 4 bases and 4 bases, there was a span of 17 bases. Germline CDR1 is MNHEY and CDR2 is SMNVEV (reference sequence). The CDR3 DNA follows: TGTGCCAGCAGTTCAACCGGGACGGGGACTTACGAGCAGTACTTC. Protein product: CASSSTGTGTYEQYF.

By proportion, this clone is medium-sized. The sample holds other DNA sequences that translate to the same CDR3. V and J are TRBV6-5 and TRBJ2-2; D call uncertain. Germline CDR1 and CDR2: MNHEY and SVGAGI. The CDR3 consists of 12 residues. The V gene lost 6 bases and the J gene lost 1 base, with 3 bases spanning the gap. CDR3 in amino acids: CASRQNTGELFF. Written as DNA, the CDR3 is TGTGCCAGCAGACAGAACACCGGGGAGCTGTTTTTT.

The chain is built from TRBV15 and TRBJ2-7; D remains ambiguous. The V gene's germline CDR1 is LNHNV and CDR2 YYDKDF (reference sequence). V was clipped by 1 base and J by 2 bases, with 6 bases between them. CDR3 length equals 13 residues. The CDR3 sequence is CATSRGSTYEQYF. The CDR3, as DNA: TGTGCCACCAGCAGAGGGTCTACCTACGAGCAGTACTTC.

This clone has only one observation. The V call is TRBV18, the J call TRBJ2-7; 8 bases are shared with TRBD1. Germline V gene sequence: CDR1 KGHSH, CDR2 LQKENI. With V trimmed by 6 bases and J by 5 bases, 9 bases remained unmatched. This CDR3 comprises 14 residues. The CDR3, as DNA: TGTGCCAGCTCCAACACAGGGGGTGTCGACGAGCAGTACTTC. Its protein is CASSNTGGVDEQYF.

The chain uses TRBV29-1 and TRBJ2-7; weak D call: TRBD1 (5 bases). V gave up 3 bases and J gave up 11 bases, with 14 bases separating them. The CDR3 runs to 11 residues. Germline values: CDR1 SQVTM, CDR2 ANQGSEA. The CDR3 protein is CSVESGMFKYF. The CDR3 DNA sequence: TGCAGCGTTGAGTCAGGGATGTTTAAGTACTTC.

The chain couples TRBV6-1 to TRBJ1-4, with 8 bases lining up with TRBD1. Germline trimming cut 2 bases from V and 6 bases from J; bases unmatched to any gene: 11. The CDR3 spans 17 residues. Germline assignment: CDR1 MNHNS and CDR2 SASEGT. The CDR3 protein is CASSEMGFRGQDEKLFF. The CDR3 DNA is TGTGCCAGCAGTGAAATGGGTTTCAGGGGGCAGGATGAAAAACTGTTTTTT.

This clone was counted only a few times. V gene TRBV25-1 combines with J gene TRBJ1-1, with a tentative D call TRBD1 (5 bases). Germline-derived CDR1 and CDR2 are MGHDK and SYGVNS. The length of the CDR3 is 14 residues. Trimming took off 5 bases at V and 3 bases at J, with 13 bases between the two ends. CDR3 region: CASSLQGRDTEAFF. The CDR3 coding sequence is TGTGCCAGCAGTTTGCAGGGTCGAGACACTGAAGCTTTCTTT.

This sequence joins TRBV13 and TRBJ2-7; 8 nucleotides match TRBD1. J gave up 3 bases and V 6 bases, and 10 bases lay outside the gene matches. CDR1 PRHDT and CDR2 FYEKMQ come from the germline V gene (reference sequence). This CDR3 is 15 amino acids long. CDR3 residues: CASSSKRTGYYEQYF. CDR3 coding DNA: TGTGCCAGCAGTTCCAAAAGGACAGGGTACTACGAGCAGTACTTC.

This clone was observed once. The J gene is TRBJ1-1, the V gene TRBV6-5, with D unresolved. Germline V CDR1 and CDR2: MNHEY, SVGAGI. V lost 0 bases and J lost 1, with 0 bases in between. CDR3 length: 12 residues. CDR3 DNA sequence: TGTGCCAGCAGTTACTCGAACACTGAAGCTTTCTTT. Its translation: CASSYSNTEAFF.

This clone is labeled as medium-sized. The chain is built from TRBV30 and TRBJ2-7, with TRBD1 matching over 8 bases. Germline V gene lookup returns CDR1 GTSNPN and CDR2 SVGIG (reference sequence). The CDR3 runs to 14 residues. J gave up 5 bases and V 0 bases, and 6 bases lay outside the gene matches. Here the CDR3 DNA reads TGTGCCTGGAGTGTACAGTCAGGGGGCCACGAGCAGTACTTC. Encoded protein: CAWSVQSGGHEQYF.

CDR3 nucleotides: TGTGCCACCAGCAAAGGGATATCCGGGACAGTACTCTCTGGAAACACCATATATTTT. It encodes CATSKGISGTVLSGNTIYF. The rearrangement links TRBV15 to TRBJ1-3; TRBD1 matches at 7 bases. J gave up 0 bases and V 4 bases, and 15 bases lay outside the gene matches. The CDR3 totals 19 residues. The germline V gene encodes CDR1 LNHNV and CDR2 YYDKDF (reference sequence).

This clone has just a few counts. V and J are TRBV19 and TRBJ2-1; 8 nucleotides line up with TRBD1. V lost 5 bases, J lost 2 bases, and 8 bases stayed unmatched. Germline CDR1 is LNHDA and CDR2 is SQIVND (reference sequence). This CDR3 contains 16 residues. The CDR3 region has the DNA TGTGCCAGTAGTCCCCTTACAGGGGGGACCTACAATGAGCAGTTCTTC. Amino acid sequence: CASSPLTGGTYNEQFF.

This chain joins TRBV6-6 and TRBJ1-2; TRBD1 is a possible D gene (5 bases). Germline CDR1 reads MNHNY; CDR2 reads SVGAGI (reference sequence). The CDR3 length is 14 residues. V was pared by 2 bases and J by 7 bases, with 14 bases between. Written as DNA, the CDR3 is TGTGCCAGCAGTTACCTCCCTCCGGGACCTGGCTACACCTTC. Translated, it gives CASSYLPPGPGYTF.

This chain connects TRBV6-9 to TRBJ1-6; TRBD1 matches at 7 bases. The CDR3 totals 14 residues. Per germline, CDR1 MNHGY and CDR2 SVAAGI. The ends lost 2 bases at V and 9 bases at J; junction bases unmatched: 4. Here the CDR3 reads CASSYLGQPSPLHF. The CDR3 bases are TGTGCCAGCAGTTATCTGGGACAGCCTTCACCCCTCCACTTT.

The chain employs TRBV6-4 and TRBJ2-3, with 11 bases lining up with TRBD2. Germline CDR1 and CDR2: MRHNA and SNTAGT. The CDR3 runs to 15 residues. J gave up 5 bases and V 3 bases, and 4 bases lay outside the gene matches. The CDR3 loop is CASSDTSGGLDTQYF. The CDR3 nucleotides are TGTGCCAGCAGTGATACTAGCGGGGGATTAGATACGCAGTATTTT.

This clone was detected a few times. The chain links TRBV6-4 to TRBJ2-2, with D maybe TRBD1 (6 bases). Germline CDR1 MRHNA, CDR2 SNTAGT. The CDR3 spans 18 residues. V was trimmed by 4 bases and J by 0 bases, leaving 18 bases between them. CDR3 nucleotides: TGTGCCAGCAGTGTAAATGATCAAGACAGGCCGAACACCGGGGAGCTGTTTTTT. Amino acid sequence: CASSVNDQDRPNTGELFF.

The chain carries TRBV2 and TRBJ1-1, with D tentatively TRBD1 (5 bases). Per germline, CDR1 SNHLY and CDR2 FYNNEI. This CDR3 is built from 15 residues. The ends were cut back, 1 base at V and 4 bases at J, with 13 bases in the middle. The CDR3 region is CASSEGAGRGTEAFF. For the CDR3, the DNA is TGTGCCAGCAGTGAAGGGGCAGGGAGGGGCACTGAAGCTTTCTTT.

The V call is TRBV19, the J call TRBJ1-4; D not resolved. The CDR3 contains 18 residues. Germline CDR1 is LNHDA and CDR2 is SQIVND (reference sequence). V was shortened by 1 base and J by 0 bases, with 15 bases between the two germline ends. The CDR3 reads CASSIATFRHSTNEKLFF. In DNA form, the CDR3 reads TGTGCCAGTAGTATAGCCACATTTCGTCACTCAACTAATGAAAAACTGTTTTTT.

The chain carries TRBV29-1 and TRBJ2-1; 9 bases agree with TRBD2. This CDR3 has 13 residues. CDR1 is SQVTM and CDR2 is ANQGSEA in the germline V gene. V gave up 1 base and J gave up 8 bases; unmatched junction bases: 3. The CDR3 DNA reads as TGCAGCGTTGAAGGGACTAGCGTCTATGAGCAGTTCTTC. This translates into CSVEGTSVYEQFF.

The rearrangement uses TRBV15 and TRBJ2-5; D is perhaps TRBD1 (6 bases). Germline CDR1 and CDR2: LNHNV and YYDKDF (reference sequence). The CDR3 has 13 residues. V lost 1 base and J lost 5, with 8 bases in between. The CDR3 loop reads CATSRAQGETQYF. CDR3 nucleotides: TGTGCCACCAGCAGAGCCCAGGGGGAGACCCAGTACTTC.

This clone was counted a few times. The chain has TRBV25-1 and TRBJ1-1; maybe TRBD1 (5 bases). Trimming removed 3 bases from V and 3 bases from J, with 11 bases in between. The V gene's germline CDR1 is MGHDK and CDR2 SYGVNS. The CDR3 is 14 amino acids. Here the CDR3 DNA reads TGTGCCAGCAGTGACCAGGGTAGGGACACTGAAGCTTTCTTT. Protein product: CASSDQGRDTEAFF.

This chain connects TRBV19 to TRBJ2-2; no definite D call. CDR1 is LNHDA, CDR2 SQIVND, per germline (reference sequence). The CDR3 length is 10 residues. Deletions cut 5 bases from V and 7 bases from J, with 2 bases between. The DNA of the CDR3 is TGTGCCAGTAGTGGCGGGGAGCTGTTTTTT. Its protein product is CASSGGELFF.

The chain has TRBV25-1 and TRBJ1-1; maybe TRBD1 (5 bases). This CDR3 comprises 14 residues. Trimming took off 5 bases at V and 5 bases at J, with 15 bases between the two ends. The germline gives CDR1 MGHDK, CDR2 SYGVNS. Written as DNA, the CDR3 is TGTGCCAGCAGTTGGGGGGATGGGGAAACTGAAGCTTTCTTT. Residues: CASSWGDGETEAFF.

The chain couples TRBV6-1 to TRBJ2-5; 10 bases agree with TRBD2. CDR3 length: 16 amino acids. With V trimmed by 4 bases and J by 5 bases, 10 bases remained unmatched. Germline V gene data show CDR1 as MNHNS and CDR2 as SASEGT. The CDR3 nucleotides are TGTGCCAGCAGTGGACAGACTAGCGGGCTACGGGAGACCCAGTACTTC. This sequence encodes CASSGQTSGLRETQYF.

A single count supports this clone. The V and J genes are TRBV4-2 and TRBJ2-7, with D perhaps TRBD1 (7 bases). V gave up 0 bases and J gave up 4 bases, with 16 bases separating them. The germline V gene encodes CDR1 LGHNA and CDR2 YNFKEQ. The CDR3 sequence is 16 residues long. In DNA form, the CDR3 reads TGTGCCAGCAGCCAAGATGGTGGAGGGGGCGGTTACGAGCAGTACTTC. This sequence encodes CASSQDGGGGGYEQYF.

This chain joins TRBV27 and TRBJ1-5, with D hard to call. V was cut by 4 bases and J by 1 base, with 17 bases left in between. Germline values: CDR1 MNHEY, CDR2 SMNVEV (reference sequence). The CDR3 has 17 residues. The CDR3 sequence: CASSSSGLRVSNQPQHF. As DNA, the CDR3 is TGTGCCAGCAGTTCATCCGGTCTGAGGGTGAGCAATCAGCCCCAGCATTTT.

In DNA, the CDR3 is TGTGCCAGCTCCCGGCGAAACACCATATATTTT. Amino acids: CASSRRNTIYF. The chain couples TRBV7-2 to TRBJ1-3, with D hard to call. The germline V gene encodes CDR1 SGHTA and CDR2 FQGNSA. The CDR3 runs to 11 residues. The V and J ends lost 8 bases and 5 bases respectively, with 7 bases between them. Supplemented by reference TRBV7-2 and TRBJ1-3, the full variable domain reads GAGVSQSPSNKVTEKGKDVELRCDPISGHTALYWYRQSLGQGLEFLIYFQGNSAPDKSGLPSDRFSAERTGGSVSTLTIQRTQQEDSAVYLCASSRRNTIYFGEGSWLTVV.